The clone carrying this T cell receptor beta chain was recorded a few times. Use of 60 Vbeta and 13 Jbeta primers characterized the PCR. Data came from immunoSEQ multiplex PCR; TCRdb stores just in-frame clones and leaves some out. The sample holds some 200,000 clones, roughly 78% seen once. The V and J ends lost 0 bases and 6 bases, in that order; junction bases with no gene match: 16. The V gene's germline CDR1 is LNHNV and CDR2 YYDKDF (reference sequence). The CDR3 is 18 residues long. This sample is drawn from a study of cytomegalovirus exposure and HLA in healthy donors. The V call is TRBV15, the J call TRBJ2-7; 8 bases are a match to TRBD2. This TCR came from a boy between 5 and 17 years old in good health and CMV-seronegative. Sequenced: PBMCs. The CDR3 sequence is CATSRDTRVAGNDGEQYF. In DNA, the CDR3 is TGTGCCACCAGCAGAGATACCCGAGTAGCGGGGAACGATGGCGAGCAGTACTTC.